The clone carrying this TCR beta chain was counted many times. Antigen: not known. After constant-region reverse-primer amplification, full-length variable regions underwent semi-nested PCR with Nested Universal Primer A. In TCRdb, the 5' RACE reads were re-called with MiXCR into one record per CDR3 protein. Of tens of thousands of distinct CDR3 sequences in the sample, about 22% were seen once. Overall study findings and caveats: Larger-cohort validation covered only one TCR beta V-J rearrangement.

The specimen was memory CD4+ T cells sorted from a lymph node. Documented subset: memory CD4+ T cells, CD4+CD45RO+CD25-. The TCR sequence derives from a female donor with breast cancer.

For the CDR3, the DNA is TGCGCCAGCAGCTTGGATAGCGGGAGCCGATCGCAGTATTTT. It codes for CASSLDSGSRSQYF. The chain links TRBV5-1 to TRBJ2-3; 9 bases fit TRBD2. Trimming cost V 0 bases and J 10 bases; bases outside gene matches: 6. The CDR3 spans 14 residues. Germline loops: CDR1 SGHRS, CDR2 YFSETQ. Drawing the rest from reference TRBV5-1 and TRBJ2-3, the complete variable domain is KAGVTQTPRYLIKTRGQQVTLSCSPISGHRSVSWYQQTPGQGLQFLFEYFSETQRNKGNFPGRFSGRQFSNSRSEMNVSTLELGDSALYLCASSLDSGSRSQYFGPGTRLTVL.